This TCR beta chain was sequenced during a study of T cell clones after liver transplantation. Trimming left V 6 bases short and J 4 bases short, with 9 bases between. The CDR3 contains 12 residues. Germline CDR1 MNHEY, CDR2 SVGAGI. Method: immunoSEQ multiplex PCR; TCRdb's copy keeps in-frame clones and lacks some. The table has tens of thousands of clones, around four fifths seen once. V is TRBV6-5 and J is TRBJ1-2; no reliable D call. The sequencing used CD4+ T cells from blood, collected approximately 3.5 years after liver transplant. The TCR was taken from a human patient who received a liver transplant. The graft donor may have contributed some T cells. CDR3 region: CASSPVGYGYTF. The CDR3 DNA sequence: TGTGCCAGCAGCCCCGTGGGCTATGGCTACACCTTC.